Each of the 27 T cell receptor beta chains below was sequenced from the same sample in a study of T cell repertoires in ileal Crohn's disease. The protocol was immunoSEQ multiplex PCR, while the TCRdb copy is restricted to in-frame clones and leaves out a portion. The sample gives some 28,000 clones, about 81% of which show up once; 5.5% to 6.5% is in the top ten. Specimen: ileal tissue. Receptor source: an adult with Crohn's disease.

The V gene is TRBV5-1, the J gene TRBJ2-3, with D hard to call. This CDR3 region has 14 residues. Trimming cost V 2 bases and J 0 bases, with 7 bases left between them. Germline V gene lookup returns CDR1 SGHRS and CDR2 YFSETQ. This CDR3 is CASSFRVSTDTQYF. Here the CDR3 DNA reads TGCGCCAGCAGCTTCCGGGTCAGCACAGATACGCAGTATTTT.

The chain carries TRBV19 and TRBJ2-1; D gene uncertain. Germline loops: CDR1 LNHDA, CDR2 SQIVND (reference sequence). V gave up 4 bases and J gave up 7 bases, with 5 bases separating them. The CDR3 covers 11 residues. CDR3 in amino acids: CASSSQNEQFF. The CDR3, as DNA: TGTGCCAGTAGTAGCCAGAATGAGCAGTTCTTC.

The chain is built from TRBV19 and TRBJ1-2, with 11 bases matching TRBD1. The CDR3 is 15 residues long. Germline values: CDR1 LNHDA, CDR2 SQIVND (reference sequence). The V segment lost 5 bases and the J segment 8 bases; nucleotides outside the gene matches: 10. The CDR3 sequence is CASSRKGQGAEGYTF. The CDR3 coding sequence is TGTGCCAGTAGTCGCAAAGGACAGGGGGCAGAAGGCTACACCTTC.

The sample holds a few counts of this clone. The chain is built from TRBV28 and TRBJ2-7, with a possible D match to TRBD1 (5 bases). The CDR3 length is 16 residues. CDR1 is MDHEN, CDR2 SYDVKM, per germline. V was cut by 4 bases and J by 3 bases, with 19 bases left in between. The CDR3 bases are TGTGCCAGCAGTTCACCCAGGGCAGGAAAGGTCTACGAGCAGTACTTC. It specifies CASSSPRAGKVYEQYF.

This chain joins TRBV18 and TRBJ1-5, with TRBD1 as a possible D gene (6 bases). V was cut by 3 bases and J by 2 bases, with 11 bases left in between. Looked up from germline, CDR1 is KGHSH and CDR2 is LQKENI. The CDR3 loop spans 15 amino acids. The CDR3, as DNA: TGTGCCAGCTCACCTCAGGGGCAGGGCAATCAGCCCCAGCATTTT. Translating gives CASSPQGQGNQPQHF.

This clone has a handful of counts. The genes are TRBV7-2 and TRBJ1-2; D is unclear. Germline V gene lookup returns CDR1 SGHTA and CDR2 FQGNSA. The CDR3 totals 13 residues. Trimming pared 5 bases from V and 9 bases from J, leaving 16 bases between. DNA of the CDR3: TGTGCCAGCAGCAGAGACTCTTCACACAGCTACACCTTC. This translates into CASSRDSSHSYTF.

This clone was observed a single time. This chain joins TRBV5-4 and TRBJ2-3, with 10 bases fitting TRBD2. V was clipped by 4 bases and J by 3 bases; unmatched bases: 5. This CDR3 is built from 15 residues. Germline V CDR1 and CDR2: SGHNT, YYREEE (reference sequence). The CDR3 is CASSRAGGRTDTQYF. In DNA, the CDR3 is TGTGCCAGCAGCCGAGCGGGGGGGCGAACAGATACGCAGTATTTT.

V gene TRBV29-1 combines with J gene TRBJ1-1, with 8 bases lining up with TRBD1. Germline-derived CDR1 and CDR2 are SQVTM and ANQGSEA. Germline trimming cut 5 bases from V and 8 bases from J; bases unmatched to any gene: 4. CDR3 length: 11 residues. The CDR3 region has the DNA TGCAGCGTTCTAACAGGGGGAGAAGCTTTCTTT. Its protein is CSVLTGGEAFF.

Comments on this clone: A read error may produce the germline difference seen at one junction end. In nucleotides, the CDR3 is TGTGCTAGCAGCTTGACAGGGGCCACCGGGGAGCTGTTTTTT. Amino acids: CASSLTGATGELFF. The rearrangement uses TRBV7-7 and TRBJ2-2; 8 bases are a match to TRBD1. Looked up from germline, CDR1 is SSHAT and CDR2 is FNYEAQ (reference sequence). The CDR3 consists of 14 residues.

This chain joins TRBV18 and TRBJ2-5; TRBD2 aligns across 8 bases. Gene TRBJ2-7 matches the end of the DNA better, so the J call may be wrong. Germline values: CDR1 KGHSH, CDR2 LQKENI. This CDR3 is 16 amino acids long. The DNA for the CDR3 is TGTGCCAGCTCACCGGGGGAGCGGGGGAGATCCTACGAGCAGTACTTC. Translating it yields CASSPGERGRSYEQYF.

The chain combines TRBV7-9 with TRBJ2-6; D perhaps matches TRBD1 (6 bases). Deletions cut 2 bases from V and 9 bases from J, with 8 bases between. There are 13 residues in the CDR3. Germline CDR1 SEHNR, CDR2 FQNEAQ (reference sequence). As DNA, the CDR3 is TGTGCCAGCAGCTTAAACAGGGACAACGTCCTGACTTTC. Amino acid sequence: CASSLNRDNVLTF. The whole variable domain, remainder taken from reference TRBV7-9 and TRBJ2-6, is DTGVSQNPRHKITKRGQNVTFRCDPISEHNRLYWYRQTLGQGPEFLTYFQNEAQLEKSRLLSDRFSAERPKGSFSTLEIQRTEQGDSAMYLCASSLNRDNVLTFGAGSRLTVL.

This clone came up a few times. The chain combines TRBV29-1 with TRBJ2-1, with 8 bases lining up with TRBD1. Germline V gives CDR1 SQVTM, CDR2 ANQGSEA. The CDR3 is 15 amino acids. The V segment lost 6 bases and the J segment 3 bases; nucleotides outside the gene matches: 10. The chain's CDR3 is CSVSGGTGSYNEQFF. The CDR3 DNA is TGCAGCGTCTCAGGAGGGACAGGCAGCTACAATGAGCAGTTCTTC.

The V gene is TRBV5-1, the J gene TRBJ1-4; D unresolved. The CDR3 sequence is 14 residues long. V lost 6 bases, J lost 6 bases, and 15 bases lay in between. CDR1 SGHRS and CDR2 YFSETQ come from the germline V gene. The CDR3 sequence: CASTLLTSDEKLFF. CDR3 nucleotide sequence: TGCGCCAGCACCCTTCTTACCTCGGATGAAAAACTGTTTTTT.

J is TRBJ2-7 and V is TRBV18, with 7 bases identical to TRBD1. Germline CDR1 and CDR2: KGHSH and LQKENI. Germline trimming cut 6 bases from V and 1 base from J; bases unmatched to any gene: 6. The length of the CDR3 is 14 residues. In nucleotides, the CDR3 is TGTGCCAGCTCGGATCCGGGACAGTCCTACGAGCAGTACTTC. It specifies CASSDPGQSYEQYF.

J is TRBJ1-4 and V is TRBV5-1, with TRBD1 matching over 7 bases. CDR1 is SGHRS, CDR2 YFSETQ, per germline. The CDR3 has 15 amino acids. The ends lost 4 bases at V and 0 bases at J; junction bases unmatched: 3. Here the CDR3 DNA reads TGCGCCAGCAGCGGAACAGGGGCAACTAATGAAAAACTGTTTTTT. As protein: CASSGTGATNEKLFF.

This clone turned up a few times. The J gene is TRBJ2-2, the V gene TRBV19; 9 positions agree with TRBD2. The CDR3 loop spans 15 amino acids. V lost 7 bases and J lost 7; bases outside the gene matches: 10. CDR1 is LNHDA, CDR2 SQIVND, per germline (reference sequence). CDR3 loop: CASKGGGAAGGELFF. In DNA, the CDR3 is TGTGCCAGTAAAGGCGGGGGGGCTGCTGGCGGGGAGCTGTTTTTT.

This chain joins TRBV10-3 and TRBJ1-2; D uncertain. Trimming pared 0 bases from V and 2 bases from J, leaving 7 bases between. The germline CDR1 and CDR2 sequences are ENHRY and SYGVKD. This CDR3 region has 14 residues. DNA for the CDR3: TGTGCCATCAGTGAGTCCCCATTGAACTATGGCTACACCTTC. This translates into CAISESPLNYGYTF.

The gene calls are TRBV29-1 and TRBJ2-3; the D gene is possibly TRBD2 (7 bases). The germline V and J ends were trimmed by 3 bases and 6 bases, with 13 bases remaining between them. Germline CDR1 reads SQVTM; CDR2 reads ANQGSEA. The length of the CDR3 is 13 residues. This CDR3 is CSVDMGGQDTQYF. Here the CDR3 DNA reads TGCAGCGTTGATATGGGGGGGCAGGATACGCAGTATTTT.

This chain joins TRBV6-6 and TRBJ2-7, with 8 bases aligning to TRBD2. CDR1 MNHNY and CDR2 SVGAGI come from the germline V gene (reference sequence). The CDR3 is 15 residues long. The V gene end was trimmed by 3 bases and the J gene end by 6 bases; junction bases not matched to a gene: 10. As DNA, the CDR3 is TGTGCCAGCAGTTATTCGTACGGGGGGGCCGGCGAGCAGTACTTC. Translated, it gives CASSYSYGGAGEQYF.

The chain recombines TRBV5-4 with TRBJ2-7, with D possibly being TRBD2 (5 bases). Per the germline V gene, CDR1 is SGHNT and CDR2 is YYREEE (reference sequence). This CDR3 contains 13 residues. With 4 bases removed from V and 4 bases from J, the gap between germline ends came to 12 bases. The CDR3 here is CASSLDGKYEQYF. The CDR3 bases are TGTGCCAGCAGCCTGGACGGGAAGTACGAGCAGTACTTC.

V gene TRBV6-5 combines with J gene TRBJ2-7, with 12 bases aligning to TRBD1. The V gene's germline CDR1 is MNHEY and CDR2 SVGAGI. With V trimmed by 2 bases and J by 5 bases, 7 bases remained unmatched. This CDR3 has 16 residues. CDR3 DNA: TGTGCCAGCAGTTACCTTGGGACAGGGGGCGTCGACGAGCAGTACTTC. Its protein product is CASSYLGTGGVDEQYF.

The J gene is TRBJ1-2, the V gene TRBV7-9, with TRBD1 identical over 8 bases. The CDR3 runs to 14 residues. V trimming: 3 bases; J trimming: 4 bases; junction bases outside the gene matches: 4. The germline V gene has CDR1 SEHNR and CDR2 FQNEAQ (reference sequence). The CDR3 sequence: CASSLTGASYGYTF. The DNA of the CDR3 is TGTGCCAGCAGCTTGACAGGGGCTAGCTATGGCTACACCTTC.

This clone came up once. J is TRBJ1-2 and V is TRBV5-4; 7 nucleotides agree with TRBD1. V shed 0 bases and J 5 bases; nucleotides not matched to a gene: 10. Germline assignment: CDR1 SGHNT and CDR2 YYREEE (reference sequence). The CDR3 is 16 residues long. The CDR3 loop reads CASSLAPGQSLYGYTF. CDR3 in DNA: TGTGCCAGCAGCTTGGCTCCGGGACAGTCCTTATATGGCTACACCTTC.

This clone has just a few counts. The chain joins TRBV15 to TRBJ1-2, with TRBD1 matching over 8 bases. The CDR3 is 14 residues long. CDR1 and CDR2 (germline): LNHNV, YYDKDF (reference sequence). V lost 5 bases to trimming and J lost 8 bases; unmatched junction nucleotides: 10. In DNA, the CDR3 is TGTGCCACCAGCGAACGGACAGGGCCGAGGGGCTACACCTTC. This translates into CATSERTGPRGYTF.

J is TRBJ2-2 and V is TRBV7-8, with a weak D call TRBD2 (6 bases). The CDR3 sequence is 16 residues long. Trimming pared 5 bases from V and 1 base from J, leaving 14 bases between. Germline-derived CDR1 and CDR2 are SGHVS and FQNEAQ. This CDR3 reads CASSLGGLQNTGELFF. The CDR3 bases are TGTGCCAGCAGCCTTGGGGGACTCCAGAACACCGGGGAGCTGTTTTTT. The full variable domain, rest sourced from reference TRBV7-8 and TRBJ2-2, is GAGVSQSPRYKVAKRGQDVALRCDPISGHVSLFWYQQALGQGPEFLTYFQNEAQLDKSGLPSDRFFAERPEGSVSTLKIQRTQQEDSAVYLCASSLGGLQNTGELFFGEGSRLTVL.

Here the CDR3 DNA reads TGTGCCAGCTCACCACAAGGGAGAAACGAGCAGTACTTC. Its translation: CASSPQGRNEQYF. This chain links TRBV18 with TRBJ2-7; tentative D call: TRBD2 (5 bases). The CDR3 loop spans 13 amino acids. The germline V and J ends were trimmed by 1 base and 5 bases, with 9 bases remaining between them. Germline V CDR1 and CDR2: KGHSH, LQKENI.

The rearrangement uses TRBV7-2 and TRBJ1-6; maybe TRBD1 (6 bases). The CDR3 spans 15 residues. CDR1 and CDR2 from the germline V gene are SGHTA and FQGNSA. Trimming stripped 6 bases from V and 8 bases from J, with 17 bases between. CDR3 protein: CASRRNIYRDSPLHF. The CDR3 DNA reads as TGTGCCAGCAGAAGAAACATCTACAGGGATTCACCCCTCCACTTT.